The rows below give T cell receptor beta chains drawn from one sample of a study of brain T cells in children with intractable seizures. Sequencing used immunoSEQ multiplex PCR; TCRdb keeps in-frame clones, though not all of them. The data show tens of thousands of clones, roughly 94% seen once. This specimen was peripheral blood, taken at surgery. Every receptor here comes from a boy aged 5 to 17 with focal cortical dysplasia and intractable seizures. Each CDR3 is given with its conserved first and last residue. D genes are given only for firm matches. A row's size may be missing; if present it is once, few, many or a size class.

.	TRBV7-6	TRBJ1-1	TRBD1	CASSSQGAVNTEAFF	TGTGCCAGCAGCTCCCAGGGGGCTGTGAACACTGAAGCTTTCTTT
.	TRBV6-5	TRBJ1-2	.	CASSSAGRLVYGYTF	TGTGCCAGCAGCTCCGCAGGGCGGTTGGTCTATGGCTACACCTTC
once	TRBV5-1	TRBJ2-3	TRBD1	CASSLTGVGTAITDTQYF	TGCGCCAGCAGCTTGACCGGCGTTGGGACAGCTATCACAGATACGCAGTATTTT
.	TRBV3-1/TRBV3-2	TRBJ2-5	.	CASSQVTEVQETQYF	TGTGCCAGCAGCCAAGTTACCGAGGTACAAGAGACCCAGTACTTC
few	TRBV27	TRBJ1-5	.	CASSSGGNQPQHF	TGTGCCAGCAGTTCAGGGGGCAATCAGCCCCAGCATTTT
.	TRBV2	TRBJ2-1	TRBD2	CASVAGGYNEQFF	TGTGCCAGTGTAGCGGGGGGATACAATGAGCAGTTCTTC
.	TRBV3-1/TRBV3-2	TRBJ2-5	TRBD1	CASSQEGTARETQYF	TGTGCCAGCAGCCAAGAAGGGACAGCCAGAGAGACCCAGTACTTC
.	TRBV27	TRBJ2-2	TRBD2	CASSPGTSGGALIGTGELFF	TGTGCCAGCAGTCCAGGGACTAGCGGGGGGGCCCTTATCGGGACCGGGGAGCTGTTTTTT
.	TRBV27	TRBJ2-2	TRBD2	CASHSRSGTGAGELFF	TGTGCCAGCCATTCGAGGAGCGGGACGGGGGCCGGGGAGCTGTTTTTT
.	TRBV4-1	TRBJ2-7	.	CASSQEGGGSYEQYF	TGCGCCAGCAGCCAAGAGGGTGGCGGATCCTACGAGCAGTACTTC
once	TRBV7-3	TRBJ2-3	TRBD2	CASSLIAGVDTQYF	TGTGCCAGCAGCTTAATAGCGGGGGTAGATACGCAGTATTTT
.	TRBV30	TRBJ1-5	TRBD1	CAWSAGQGNQPQHF	TGTGCCTGGAGCGCGGGACAGGGGAATCAGCCCCAGCATTTT
.	TRBV5-4	TRBJ1-2	.	CASSPGWSSYGYTF	TGTGCCAGCAGCCCCGGTTGGAGCAGCTATGGCTACACCTTC
.	TRBV4-1	TRBJ1-2	TRBD1	CASSQDFGQGADGYTF	TGCGCCAGCAGCCAAGATTTTGGACAGGGGGCTGATGGCTACACCTTC
.	TRBV7-9	TRBJ1-6	TRBD1	CASSLTGTGFRESPLHF	TGTGCCAGCAGCTTGACCGGGACAGGGTTTCGAGAATCACCCCTCCACTTT
.	TRBV28	TRBJ2-5	.	CASTHRGLSYLMQETQYF	TGTGCCAGCACCCATAGGGGACTTTCCTACTTGATGCAAGAGACCCAGTACTTC
once	TRBV21-1	TRBJ2-7	.	CASSKEQRSDLEHSYEQYF	TGTGCCAGCAGCAAAGAGCAGCGCTCAGACCTGGAGCACTCCTACGAGCAGTACTTC
.	TRBV2	TRBJ2-1	TRBD2	CASGPDASGRAGGNEQFF	TGTGCCAGCGGACCCGACGCCAGCGGGAGGGCAGGAGGAAATGAGCAGTTCTTC
.	TRBV7-9	TRBJ1-4	TRBD1	CASSLGQGNEGEKLFF	TGTGCCAGCAGCCTGGGACAGGGGAATGAGGGTGAAAAACTGTTTTTT
.	TRBV7-9	TRBJ2-3	.	CASSGQRWGRLGDTQYF	TGTGCCAGCAGCGGACAAAGGTGGGGGCGTCTGGGAGATACGCAGTATTTT
.	TRBV11-2	TRBJ1-1	TRBD1	CASSLGQGTEAFF	TGTGCCAGCAGCTTAGGACAGGGCACTGAAGCTTTCTTT
.	TRBV15	TRBJ2-5	.	CATSRDPPTGTQTQYF	TGTGCCACCAGCAGAGATCCACCGACAGGGACTCAGACCCAGTACTTC
.	TRBV20-1	TRBJ2-1	TRBD2	CSASTWTSGSYNEQFF	TGCAGTGCTAGTACTTGGACTAGCGGGTCCTACAATGAGCAGTTCTTC
.	TRBV5-1	TRBJ2-3	TRBD2	CASSLASSGGTDTQYF	TGCGCCAGCAGCTTGGCCTCTAGCGGGGGGACAGATACGCAGTATTTT
once	TRBV15	TRBJ2-2	.	CATSRDLGTGELFF	TGTGCCACCAGCAGAGATTTGGGAACCGGGGAGCTGTTTTTT
.	TRBV5-6	TRBJ1-6	.	CASSRSPRTANSPLHF	TGTGCCAGCAGCCGCAGCCCGCGGACAGCCAATTCACCCCTCCACTTT
.	TRBV5-1	TRBJ2-5	.	CASSRDSPPETQYF	TGCGCCAGCAGTCGGGACTCCCCCCCCGAGACCCAGTACTTC
.	TRBV7-6	TRBJ2-3	TRBD1	CASSLSTGPTDTQYF	TGTGCCAGCAGCCTTTCGACAGGGCCCACAGATACGCAGTATTTT
.	TRBV28	TRBJ1-3	TRBD1	CASSYTLGQGGNTIYF	TGTGCCAGCAGTTATACCCTGGGACAGGGAGGAAACACCATATATTTT
once	TRBV11-2	TRBJ2-2	.	CASSLQGPGELFF	TGTGCCAGCAGCTTACAGGGACCCGGGGAGCTGTTTTTT
.	TRBV10-2	TRBJ1-2	.	CASSEAAANYGYTF	TGCGCCAGCAGTGAGGCAGCTGCTAACTATGGCTACACCTTC
.	TRBV25-1	TRBJ2-7	TRBD2	CASSGGAYEQYF	TGTGCCAGCAGCGGGGGGGCCTACGAGCAGTACTTC
.	TRBV4-1	TRBJ2-5	TRBD2	CASSPSSGRVETQYF	TGCGCCAGCAGCCCCTCCAGCGGGAGAGTGGAGACCCAGTACTTC
.	TRBV29-1	TRBJ2-3	TRBD2	CSVAASGSGTQYF	TGCAGCGTTGCGGCAAGCGGGAGTGGTACGCAGTATTTT
.	TRBV3-1/TRBV3-2	TRBJ2-1	.	CASSPIRSLSYNEQFF	TGTGCCAGCAGCCCTATCCGGAGCCTCTCCTACAATGAGCAGTTCTTC
.	TRBV7-9	TRBJ2-7	TRBD1	CASRPPGQGFEQYF	TGTGCCAGCAGGCCACCGGGACAGGGGTTCGAGCAGTACTTC
.	TRBV6-5	TRBJ1-5	.	CASSTRAGSNQPQHF	TGTGCCAGTTCCACGCGTGCTGGGAGCAATCAGCCCCAGCATTTT
.	TRBV20-1	TRBJ2-5	.	CSASGLLATQETQYF	TGCAGTGCTAGTGGGCTTCTAGCGACCCAAGAGACCCAGTACTTC
.	TRBV7-9	TRBJ1-4	TRBD1	CASSLSRDRGIGEKLFF	TGTGCCAGCAGCTTATCCCGGGACAGGGGGATAGGTGAAAAACTGTTTTTT
.	TRBV7-8	TRBJ1-2	.	CASIPSRGQLRAGGYTF	TGTGCCAGCATCCCATCCCGCGGCCAATTACGAGCGGGGGGCTACACCTTC